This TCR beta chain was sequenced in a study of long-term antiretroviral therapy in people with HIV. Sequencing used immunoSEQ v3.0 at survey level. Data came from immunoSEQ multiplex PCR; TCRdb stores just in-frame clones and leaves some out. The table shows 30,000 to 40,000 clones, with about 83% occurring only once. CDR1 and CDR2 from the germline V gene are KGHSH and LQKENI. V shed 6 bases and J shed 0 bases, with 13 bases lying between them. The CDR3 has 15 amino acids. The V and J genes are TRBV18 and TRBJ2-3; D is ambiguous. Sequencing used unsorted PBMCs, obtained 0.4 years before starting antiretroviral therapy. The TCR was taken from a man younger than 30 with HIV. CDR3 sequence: CASSPPRTSTDTQYF. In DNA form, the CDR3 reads TGTGCCAGCTCCCCCCCTAGGACGAGCACAGATACGCAGTATTTT.